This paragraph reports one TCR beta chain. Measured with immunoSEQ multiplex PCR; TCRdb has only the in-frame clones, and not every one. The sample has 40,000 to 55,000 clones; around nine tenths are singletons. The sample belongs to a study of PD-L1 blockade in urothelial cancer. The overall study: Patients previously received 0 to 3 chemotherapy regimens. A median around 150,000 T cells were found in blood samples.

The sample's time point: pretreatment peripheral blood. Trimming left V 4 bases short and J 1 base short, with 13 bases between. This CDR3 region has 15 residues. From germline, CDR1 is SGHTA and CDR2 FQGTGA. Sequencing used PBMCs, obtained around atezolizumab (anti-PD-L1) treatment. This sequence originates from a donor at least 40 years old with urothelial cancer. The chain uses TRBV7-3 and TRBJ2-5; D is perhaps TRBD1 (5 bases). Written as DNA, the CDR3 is TGTGCCAGCAGCTCTTCGGCTGGGGCCCAAGAGACCCAGTACTTC. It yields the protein CASSSSAGAQETQYF.